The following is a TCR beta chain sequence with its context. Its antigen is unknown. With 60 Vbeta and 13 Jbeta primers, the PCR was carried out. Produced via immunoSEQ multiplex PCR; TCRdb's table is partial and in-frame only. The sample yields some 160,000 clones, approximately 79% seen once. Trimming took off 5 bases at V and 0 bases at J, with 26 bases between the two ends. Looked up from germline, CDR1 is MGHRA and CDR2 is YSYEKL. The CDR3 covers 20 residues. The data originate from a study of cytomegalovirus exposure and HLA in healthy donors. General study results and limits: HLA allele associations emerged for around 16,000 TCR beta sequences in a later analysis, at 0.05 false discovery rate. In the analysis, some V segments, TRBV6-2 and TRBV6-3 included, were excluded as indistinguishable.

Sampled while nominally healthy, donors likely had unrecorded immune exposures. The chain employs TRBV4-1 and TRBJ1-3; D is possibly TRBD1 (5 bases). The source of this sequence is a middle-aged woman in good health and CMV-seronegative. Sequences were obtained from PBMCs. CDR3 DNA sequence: TGCGCCAGCAGCGACCGTCAGGGACTTTGGAGGACTTCCTCTGGAAACACCATATATTTT. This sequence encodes CASSDRQGLWRTSSGNTIYF.